This T cell receptor beta chain derives from a study of OX40 agonist ivuxolimab in advanced cancers. In the study overall: Dose-escalation patients were diagnosed with hepatocellular carcinoma, melanoma, renal cell cancer or head and neck cancer.

The CDR3 is 15 amino acids. CDR1 and CDR2 from the germline V gene are SGHRS and YFSETQ. Trimming took 4 bases from V and 3 from J, leaving 11 bases between them. Sequencing was performed with immunoSEQ multiplex PCR; in TCRdb, only in-frame clones are kept and a portion is missing. Here the sample spans roughly 70,000 clones, roughly 90% being singletons. Points from the study as a whole: Low normalized clonal expansion also occurred in some nonresponding patients. Among the lowest peripheral clonal expansion occurred in 0.1-3.0 mg/kg partial responders. Clonal expansion from baseline to week 6 occurred in both CD4+ and CD8+ T cells.

Regarding this clone: The antigen is undetermined.

This TCR was sampled from an adult with an advanced solid tumor such as melanoma, head and neck, liver or kidney cancer. J is TRBJ1-6 and V is TRBV5-1, with no clear D. Sequencing used CD4+ or CD8+ T cells sorted from blood, obtained in a trial of the OX40 agonist ivuxolimab. The CDR3 coding sequence is TGCGCCAGCAGCGTGGGCCCCCTCTATAATTCACCCCTCCACTTT. It codes for CASSVGPLYNSPLHF.